A selection of T cell receptor beta chains follows, all from one sample in a study of identical twins. TCRdb processed the 5' RACE reads anew with MiXCR; each CDR3 protein has one entry. The sample carries some 560,000 distinct CDR3 sequences, over 8.5% recorded once. This sample also appeared in a second study, on yellow fever vaccine responses in identical twins.

The specimen sequenced was PBMCs. These receptor sequences come from a woman younger than 30 in good health. CDR3s include the opening cysteine and the closing phenylalanine or tryptophan. The order of the fields is D gene, CDR3 length, V gene, J gene, clone size, CDR3 protein, CDR3 DNA. D genes are given only for firm matches. Clone size is given for some rows only: seen once, a few or many times, or a class if the clone is expanded.

>TRBD1|15|TRBV6-5|TRBJ2-2|few
CASSYSKGGSGELFF
TGTGCCAGCAGTTACTCGAAAGGGGGCTCCGGGGAGCTGTTTTTT
>TRBD2|14|TRBV20-1|TRBJ2-5|few
CSALPGLDQETQYF
TGCAGTGCTCTTCCGGGACTAGACCAAGAGACCCAGTACTTC
>TRBD2|17|TRBV10-3|TRBJ2-7|few
CAISDLSGGQGVYEQYF
TGTGCCATCAGTGACCTGAGCGGGGGGCAGGGGGTGTACGAGCAGTACTTC
>-|14|TRBV12-3/TRBV12-4|TRBJ2-7|few
CASSLGVLPYEQYF
TGTGCCAGCAGTTTGGGGGTCCTCCCCTACGAGCAGTACTTC
>-|12|TRBV20-1|TRBJ2-7|-
CSAREGDHEQYF
TGCAGTGCTAGAGAGGGGGACCACGAGCAGTACTTC
>-|13|TRBV9|TRBJ2-3|-
CASSPATADTQYF
TGTGCCAGCAGCCCCGCCACTGCCGATACGCAGTATTTT
>-|12|TRBV29-1|TRBJ2-5|few
CSVLQAQETQYF
TGCAGCGTTCTACAGGCCCAAGAGACCCAGTACTTC
>TRBD2|15|TRBV20-1|TRBJ2-7|-
CSARDRFSGSNEQYF
TGCAGTGCTAGAGATCGGTTTAGCGGGAGTAACGAGCAGTACTTC
>TRBD1|15|TRBV24-1|TRBJ2-2|-
CATSWDRGDTGELFF
TGTGCCACCAGTTGGGACAGGGGAGACACCGGGGAGCTGTTTTTT
>TRBD2|16|TRBV10-2|TRBJ2-3|few
CASSESLAGAADTQYF
TGCGCCAGCAGTGAGTCACTGGCGGGAGCAGCAGATACGCAGTATTTT
>-|15|TRBV4-3|TRBJ2-7|-
CASSQGIASLYEQYF
TGCGCCAGCAGCCAAGGAATAGCGAGTCTCTACGAGCAGTACTTC
>-|13|TRBV6-1|TRBJ2-3|many
CATSPLGADTQYF
TGTGCCACTAGCCCCCTAGGGGCAGATACGCAGTATTTT
>-|15|TRBV9|TRBJ2-3|few
CASSVISWGTDTQYF
TGTGCCAGCAGCGTCATTTCCTGGGGCACAGATACGCAGTATTTT
>-|17|TRBV4-1|TRBJ2-1|many
CASSQGGRRSLSDEQFF
TGCGCCAGCAGCCAAGGAGGACGAAGGAGCCTCTCGGATGAGCAGTTCTTC
>-|14|TRBV5-1|TRBJ2-5|few
CASSFGLLQETQYF
TGCGCCAGCAGCTTCGGACTTCTTCAAGAGACCCAGTACTTC
>TRBD1|15|TRBV5-1|TRBJ2-1|-
CASSLGDRGANEQFF
TGCGCCAGCAGCTTGGGGGACAGGGGTGCGAATGAGCAGTTCTTC
>-|13|TRBV7-9|TRBJ2-7|-
CASSPRVSDEQYF
TGTGCCAGCAGCCCCAGGGTTTCTGACGAGCAGTACTTC
>-|13|TRBV29-1|TRBJ1-1|-
CSVELQLHTEAFF
TGCAGCGTTGAGTTACAGCTGCACACTGAAGCTTTCTTT
>-|13|TRBV11-2|TRBJ1-6|-
CASTSTDASPLHF
TGTGCCAGCACCTCGACCGACGCTTCACCCCTCCACTTT
>-|16|TRBV5-5|TRBJ2-1|many
CASSFTPYTGISEQFF
TGTGCCAGCAGCTTTACCCCGTACACAGGGATTAGTGAGCAGTTCTTC
>TRBD2|18|TRBV11-2|TRBJ2-3|many
CASTYPGLAGGRAATQYF
TGTGCCAGCACCTACCCGGGACTAGCGGGAGGCCGTGCAGCCACGCAGTATTTT
>TRBD1|15|TRBV10-3|TRBJ2-3|many
CAISEGDRGQDTQYF
TGTGCCATCAGCGAAGGGGACAGGGGGCAAGATACGCAGTATTTT
>-|14|TRBV7-9|TRBJ2-1|many
CASSLILLEDEQFF
TGTGCCAGCAGCTTAATTTTACTAGAAGATGAGCAGTTCTTC
>-|16|TRBV6-2/TRBV6-3|TRBJ2-7|-
CASSPHRERISSEQYF
TGTGCCAGCAGCCCACACCGGGAAAGAATCAGCTCCGAGCAGTACTTC
>TRBD2|16|TRBV14|TRBJ2-5|many
CASSQGLAGGRETQYF
TGTGCCAGCAGCCAAGGACTAGCGGGAGGGCGAGAGACCCAGTACTTC
>TRBD1|13|TRBV11-2|TRBJ1-2|-
CASSYGQGGGYTF
TGTGCCAGCAGCTACGGACAGGGGGGTGGCTACACCTTC
>-|15|TRBV5-1|TRBJ2-1|few
CASSQATRGYNEQFF
TGCGCCAGCAGCCAGGCGACTAGAGGGTACAATGAGCAGTTCTTC
>TRBD1|15|TRBV7-8|TRBJ1-5|few
CASSPTNRGDQPQHF
TGTGCCAGCAGCCCAACAAACAGGGGCGATCAGCCCCAGCATTTT
>TRBD2|14|TRBV27|TRBJ2-1|-
CASSSLAGPNEQFF
TGTGCCAGCAGTTCTCTAGCGGGACCTAATGAGCAGTTCTTC
>-|12|TRBV2|TRBJ2-1|many
CASSESSNEQFF
TGTGCCAGCAGTGAATCTAGCAATGAGCAGTTCTTC
>-|14|TRBV7-2|TRBJ2-7|-
CASSLVHLSYEQYF
TGTGCCAGCAGCTTGGTACACCTCTCCTACGAGCAGTACTTC
>TRBD2|14|TRBV29-1|TRBJ2-7|many
CSVSGLAGSYEQYF
TGCAGCGTTTCAGGACTAGCGGGCTCCTACGAGCAGTACTTC
>-|14|TRBV12-3/TRBV12-4|TRBJ1-2|-
CASSLALDSPVYTF
TGTGCCAGCAGTTTAGCGCTGGACAGCCCAGTCTACACCTTC
>TRBD2|15|TRBV12-3/TRBV12-4|TRBJ2-1|few
CASSLSGSGSSEQFF
TGTGCCAGCAGTTTAAGTGGTAGCGGGAGTAGTGAGCAGTTCTTC
>-|16|TRBV5-1|TRBJ2-7|-
CASSPMQAQFFYEQYF
TGCGCCAGCAGCCCCATGCAGGCACAGTTCTTCTACGAGCAGTACTTC
>-|12|TRBV12-3/TRBV12-4|TRBJ2-5|many
CASSRGFVTQYF
TGTGCCAGCAGTCGGGGGTTCGTGACCCAGTACTTC